This TCR beta chain was observed in a study of Graves' ophthalmopathy and Graves' hyperthyroidism listed by TCRdb under 2018. Notes on the research overall: Peripheral blood was collected at initial diagnosis, prior to any treatment. The study used signatures of the TCR beta repertoire to tell Graves' ophthalmopathy apart from Graves' hyperthyroidism and to predict which patients would progress to ophthalmopathy. In total, over 130 blood samples were TCR-sequenced: 40 to 45 ophthalmopathy, under 85 hyperthyroidism and some 17 hyperthyroidism-to-ophthalmopathy patients. To explore V-J signatures distinguishing ophthalmopathy from hyperthyroidism, a discovery set of 100 patients (43 ophthalmopathy, 55 to 60 stable hyperthyroidism) was enrolled. An independent validation cohort comprised some 19 hyperthyroidism patients and 15 to 17 patients who later progressed from hyperthyroidism to ophthalmopathy. T-cell repertoires of thyroid tissue and blood were compared in more than 5 hyperthyroidism patients. After sampling, hyperthyroidism patients received methimazole starting at 30 mg daily, and ophthalmopathy patients received high-dose intravenous methylprednisolone. The approximately 100 discovery patients were randomly divided into training and test sets at a 7:3 ratio.

What the work shows at the level of the full study, not this receptor alone: In validation, the model predicted ophthalmopathy progression with about 64% sensitivity and roughly 72% specificity; eleven to twelve predicted patients were CT-confirmed with GO in a median of around 6 months. In cross-validation, the 13-signature model distinguished ophthalmopathy from stable hyperthyroidism with around 86% sensitivity and 81% to 82% specificity, while in the test set the corresponding values were about 80% and 75%. Most expanded thyroid clonotypes with a frequency above 0.001 also appeared in blood, which suggests that blood repertoires may reflect the immune response in the thyroid. No statistical method was used to predetermine the sample size, and group allocation was not hidden from the investigators.

With regard to this clonotype: Its antigen is not yet known. Base qualities are missing; no much larger clone stands one base away.

CDR1 and CDR2 (MNHEY, SVGEGT) derive from the germline V gene. Ends trimmed: V by 1 base, J by 3 bases; bases unmatched to a gene: 2. The CDR3 numbers 14 residues from cysteine through phenylalanine. Only the CDR3 portion is preserved as DNA: 42 bases, with reading frame beginning at the first base. The ophthalmopathy patients had moderately to severely active disease, with a Clinical Activity Score of 3 or higher, a NOSPECS grade of 4 or higher, and a disease duration of less than 3 months. Patients were excluded if they had other autoimmune diseases, uncontrolled infections, pregnancy or lactation. Diagnosis was based on clinical symptoms, serum thyroxine, TRAb, thyroid ultrasound and orbital computed tomography. Ficoll-Paque density gradient centrifugation was used to isolate PBMCs from 9.5 to 10 ml of fresh peripheral blood. Total RNA was extracted with Trizol reagent and quality-checked on an Agilent 2100 Bioanalyzer.

TCR beta CDR3 regions were amplified from RNA transcripts for repertoire sequencing. A first-round RT-PCR used HTBI primers with the Qiagen OneStep RT-PCR kit, followed by a second-round multiplex PCR, size selection and purification. Libraries were sequenced paired-end with 100 bp reads on an Illumina HiSeq2000. As for how the authors treated the data: Reads were processed with SOAPnuke, discarding reads with adapters, uncalled bases, mean Phred below 15, or no exact constant-primer or identifier match. COPE v1.2.5 was used to merge the high-quality paired reads. Clonotypes were defined as unique nucleotide sequences and were aligned to IMGT TRB V, D and J references using MiTCR v1.1. The analysis was limited to V-J combinations with a frequency above 0.0001, which together covered 99.2% of the repertoires. For each V-J combination, a TCR clonal expansion and chaos score was defined as F50 clonal expansion divided by the chaos observed in the TCRdist matrix. Welch's t-statistics and random forest were used to narrow the features down to around 13 V-J combinations, which were then fed into a naive Bayes classifier. The similarity between thyroid and blood repertoires was quantified using the Morisita-Horn index. The raw public reads went through TCRdb reprocessing: fastp at Q25, MiXCR clone calling, in-frame beta chains kept. Each record represents a unique CDR3 protein, reported with the most common genes and DNA among its rows. None of the V and J calls come from the authors' own analysis; TCRdb made them. For this sample the table gives 150,000 to 200,000 distinct CDR3 sequences, of which approximately 40% were detected only once. The ten largest account for roughly 8.9% of the sample.

The sequencing sample was made of peripheral blood. The chain joins TRBV6-2 or TRBV6-3 to TRBJ2-5; TRBD2 lines up with 7 middle nucleotides. This clonotype was sampled from a man aged 25-40 years with Graves' ophthalmopathy. Donor details come from another sample of the same person, matched by shared clones. The CDR3 amino acid sequence is: CASSYWGGEETQYF. The nucleotide sequence is TGTGCCAGCAGTTACTGGGGGGGTGAAGAGACCCAGTACTTC.